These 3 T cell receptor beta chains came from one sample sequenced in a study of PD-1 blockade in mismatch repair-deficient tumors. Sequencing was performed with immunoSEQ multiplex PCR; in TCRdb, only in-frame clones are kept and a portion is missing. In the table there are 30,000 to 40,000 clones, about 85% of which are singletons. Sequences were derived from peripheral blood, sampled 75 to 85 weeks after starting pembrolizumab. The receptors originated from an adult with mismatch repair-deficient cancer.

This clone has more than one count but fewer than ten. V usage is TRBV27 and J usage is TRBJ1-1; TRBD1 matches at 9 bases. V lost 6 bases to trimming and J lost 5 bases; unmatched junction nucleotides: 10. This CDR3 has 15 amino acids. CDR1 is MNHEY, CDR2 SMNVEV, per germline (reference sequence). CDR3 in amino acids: CASRGTQGARTEAFF. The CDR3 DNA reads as TGTGCCAGCAGGGGAACACAGGGGGCCCGGACTGAAGCTTTCTTT.

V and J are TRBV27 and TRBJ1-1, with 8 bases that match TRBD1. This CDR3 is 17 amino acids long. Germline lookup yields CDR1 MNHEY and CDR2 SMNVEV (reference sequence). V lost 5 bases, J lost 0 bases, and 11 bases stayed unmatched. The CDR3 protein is CASSTPGGAGVNTEAFF. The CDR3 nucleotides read TGTGCCAGCAGTACACCAGGGGGCGCAGGTGTGAACACTGAAGCTTTCTTT.

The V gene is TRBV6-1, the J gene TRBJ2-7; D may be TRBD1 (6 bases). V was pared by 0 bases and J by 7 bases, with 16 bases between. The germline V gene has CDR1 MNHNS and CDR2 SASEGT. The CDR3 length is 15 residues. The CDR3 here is CASSEAQGWFGEQYF. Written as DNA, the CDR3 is TGTGCCAGCAGTGAAGCGCAGGGGTGGTTTGGGGAGCAGTACTTC.